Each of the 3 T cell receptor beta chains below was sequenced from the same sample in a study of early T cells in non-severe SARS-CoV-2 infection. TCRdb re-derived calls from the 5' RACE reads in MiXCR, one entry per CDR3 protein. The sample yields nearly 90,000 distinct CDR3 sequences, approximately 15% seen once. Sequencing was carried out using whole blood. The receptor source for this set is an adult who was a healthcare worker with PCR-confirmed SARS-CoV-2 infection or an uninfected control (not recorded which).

The DNA of the CDR3 is TGTGCCAGCACGCGGGCGGGCTCCTACGAGCAGTACTTC. It encodes CASTRAGSYEQYF. The rearrangement links TRBV25-1 to TRBJ2-7; D is perhaps TRBD2 (5 bases). The CDR3 length is 13 residues. V lost 7 bases, J lost 0 bases, and 10 bases lay in between. Germline CDR1 MGHDK, CDR2 SYGVNS.

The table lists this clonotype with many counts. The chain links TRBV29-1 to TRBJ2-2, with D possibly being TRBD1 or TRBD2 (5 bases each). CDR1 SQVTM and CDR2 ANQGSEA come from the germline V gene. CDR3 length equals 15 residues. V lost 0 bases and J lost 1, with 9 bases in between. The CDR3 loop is CSVEDGDLNTGELFF. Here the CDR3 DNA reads TGCAGCGTTGAAGATGGGGACCTGAACACCGGGGAGCTGTTTTTT.

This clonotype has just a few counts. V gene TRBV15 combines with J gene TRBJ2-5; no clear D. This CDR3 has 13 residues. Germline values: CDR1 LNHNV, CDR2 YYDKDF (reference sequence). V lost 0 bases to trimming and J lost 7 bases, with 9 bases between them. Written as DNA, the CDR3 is TGTGCCACCAGCAGAGATAGGGTGAGGACCCAGTACTTC. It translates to CATSRDRVRTQYF.